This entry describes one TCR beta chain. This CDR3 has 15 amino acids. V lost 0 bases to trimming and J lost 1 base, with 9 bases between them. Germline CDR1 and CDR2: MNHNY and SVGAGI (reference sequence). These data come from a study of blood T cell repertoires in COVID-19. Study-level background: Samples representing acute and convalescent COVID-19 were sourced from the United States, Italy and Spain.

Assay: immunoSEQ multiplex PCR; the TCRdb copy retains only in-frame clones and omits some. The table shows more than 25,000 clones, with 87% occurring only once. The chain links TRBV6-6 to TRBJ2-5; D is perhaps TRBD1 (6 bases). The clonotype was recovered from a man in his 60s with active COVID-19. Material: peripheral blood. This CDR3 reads CASSYSAGAQETQYF. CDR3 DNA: TGTGCCAGCAGTTACTCGGCAGGGGCCCAAGAGACCCAGTACTTC.